A few counts support the clone carrying this TCR beta chain. The antigen is unknown. The data originate from a study of shared clonotypes between healthy human individuals. On the study more broadly: Used for every donor were three CD4 naive, three CD4 memory, two CD8 naive and one CD8 memory plate. Overall study results and limits: Non-shared clonotypes showed lower generation probabilities than clonotypes common to all four donors.

The CDR3 runs 14 residues. The V segment lost 4 bases and the J segment 5 bases; nucleotides outside the gene matches: 7. Germline V gene sequence: CDR1 ENHRY, CDR2 SYGVKD. Each subset's genomic DNA was shared equally among a number of immunoSEQ plates. Repertoires were generated with immunoSEQ multiplex PCR, while TCRdb's copy carries only in-frame clones and drops some. There are some 2,500,000 clones in the sample; under 95% occur only once, and more than 0.35% lies in the top ten. The receptor's source is a man between 18 and 29 years old in good health. Some clones in this sample may be carry-over from other donors' samples. The chain has TRBV10-3 and TRBJ1-2, with TRBD1 matching 7 bases. The sequencing sample was made of naive CD4+ T cells from PBMCs. As for subset: CD45RA+ positively selected. CDR3 protein: CAISGDSQTYGYTF. As DNA, the CDR3 is TGTGCCATCAGTGGGGACAGTCAAACATATGGCTACACCTTC.